A single sample gave rise to the 28 T cell receptor beta chains below, sequenced in a study of control samples from healthy donors and cancer patients. Sequencing used immunoSEQ multiplex PCR; TCRdb keeps in-frame clones, though not all of them. The repertoire holds under 450,000 clones, with 80% to 95% as singletons. What was sequenced was PBMCs. These TCRs come from a man aged 35-49 years with head and neck cancer.

The chain joins TRBV27 to TRBJ2-7, with D possibly matching TRBD1 (6 bases). CDR3 length: 17 amino acids. Germline V CDR1 and CDR2: MNHEY, SMNVEV (reference sequence). V was clipped by 5 bases and J by 0 bases, with 20 bases between them. The CDR3 region is CASSRPPGTPSSYEQYF. The CDR3 coding sequence is TGTGCCAGCAGTCGTCCCCCCGGGACACCAAGCTCCTACGAGCAGTACTTC.

As regards this clone: In the same sample, other DNA sequences code for this CDR3. The genes are TRBV5-1 and TRBJ1-1, with a tentative D call TRBD1 (6 bases). This CDR3 spans 14 amino acids. The V end lost 0 bases, the J end lost 1 base, and 7 bases lay between the germline ends. The germline V gene encodes CDR1 SGHRS and CDR2 YFSETQ. The CDR3 loop is CASSLEGQNTEAFF. The CDR3, as DNA: TGCGCCAGCAGCTTGGAGGGACAGAACACTGAAGCTTTCTTT. Drawing the rest from reference TRBV5-1 and TRBJ1-1, the complete variable domain is KAGVTQTPRYLIKTRGQQVTLSCSPISGHRSVSWYQQTPGQGLQFLFEYFSETQRNKGNFPGRFSGRQFSNSRSEMNVSTLELGDSALYLCASSLEGQNTEAFFGQGTRLTVV.

To note about this clone: A much larger clone lies a single base off, so this may be a read error. V and J are TRBV25-1 and TRBJ2-7; 13 bases map to TRBD2. CDR1 and CDR2 (germline): MGHDK, SYGVNS. The CDR3 totals 14 residues. V shed 6 bases, J shed 1 base, and the junction held 0 bases outside the gene matches. The CDR3 here is CASRTSGRSYEQYF. CDR3 coding DNA: TGTGCCAGCAGGACTAGCGGGAGGTCCTACGAGCAGTACTTC.

The rearrangement uses TRBV28 and TRBJ1-3; D is possibly TRBD1 (6 bases). Per the germline V gene, CDR1 is MDHEN and CDR2 is SYDVKM. The CDR3 extends over 19 amino acids. Trimming pared 1 base from V and 0 bases from J, leaving 19 bases between. The CDR3 DNA reads TGTGCCAGCAGTTTATCCCCCTTTGACAGGATACTCTCTGGAAACACCATATATTTT. It codes for CASSLSPFDRILSGNTIYF.

The CDR3 DNA follows: TGTGCCAGCAGCCTTAGGAGAGACAGGGGGGCCGAGCAGTTCTTC. Residues: CASSLRRDRGAEQFF. The chain combines TRBV3-1 (or the pseudogene TRBV3-2) with TRBJ2-1; 9 nucleotides line up with TRBD1. The CDR3 runs to 15 residues. V shed 4 bases and J 10 bases; nucleotides not matched to a gene: 11. Germline lookup yields CDR1 LGHDT and CDR2 YNNKEL (reference sequence).

The rearrangement uses TRBV20-1 and TRBJ1-4; D gene ambiguous. CDR1 DFQATT and CDR2 SNEGSKA come from the germline V gene (reference sequence). This CDR3 has 11 amino acids. Trimming took off 3 bases at V and 9 bases at J, with 8 bases between the two ends. The CDR3 protein is CSASPTQKLFF. The CDR3 coding sequence is TGCAGTGCTAGCCCAACCCAAAAACTGTTTTTT.

This chain uses TRBV5-1 with TRBJ2-1; D is unclear. The V gene's germline CDR1 is SGHRS and CDR2 YFSETQ. The CDR3 is 15 residues long. The ends were cut back, 0 bases at V and 0 bases at J, with 7 bases in the middle. The CDR3 bases are TGCGCCAGCAGCTTGGCTGTCAACTCCTACAATGAGCAGTTCTTC. This sequence encodes CASSLAVNSYNEQFF.

J is TRBJ1-2 and V is TRBV5-4; perhaps TRBD1 as D (5 bases). The CDR3 totals 16 residues. CDR1 is SGHNT and CDR2 is YYREEE in the germline V gene (reference sequence). Trimming removed 0 bases from V and 8 bases from J, with 20 bases in between. In nucleotides, the CDR3 is TGTGCCAGCAGCTTGGTTAGGGGCTCTTTGGGGGGAGGCTACACCTTC. This translates into CASSLVRGSLGGGYTF.

This clone came up once. The genes are TRBV7-8 and TRBJ1-3; tentative D call: TRBD1 (6 bases). V was cut by 5 bases and J by 4 bases, with 12 bases left in between. The CDR3 runs 14 residues. CDR1 SGHVS and CDR2 FQNEAQ come from the germline V gene. This CDR3 reads CASSAQGKGNTIYF. The CDR3 bases are TGTGCCAGCAGCGCACAGGGTAAGGGAAACACCATATATTTT.

The chain couples TRBV7-9 to TRBJ2-5, with D tentatively TRBD2 (7 bases). The CDR3 covers 15 residues. Germline CDR1 is SEHNR and CDR2 is FQNEAQ (reference sequence). V gave up 5 bases and J gave up 1 base, with 14 bases separating them. In nucleotides, the CDR3 is TGTGCCAGCAGCCCATTGGGGGGGGCCCAAGAGACCCAGTACTTC. Its protein product is CASSPLGGAQETQYF.

The chain combines TRBV5-1 with TRBJ2-3; D not resolved. CDR1 SGHRS and CDR2 YFSETQ come from the germline V gene. V was clipped by 4 bases and J by 7 bases, with 13 bases between them. The CDR3 has 13 residues. The DNA of the CDR3 is TGCGCCAGCAGCCCGTGGCAGGAGAATACGCAGTATTTT. It translates to CASSPWQENTQYF.

The chain employs TRBV28 and TRBJ1-5, with a possible D match to TRBD1 (6 bases). CDR3 length: 13 residues. V lost 6 bases to trimming and J lost 5 bases, with 11 bases between them. The germline CDR1 and CDR2 sequences are MDHEN and SYDVKM. The CDR3 loop reads CASSMDRYQPQHF. The CDR3 coding sequence is TGTGCCAGCAGCATGGACAGATATCAGCCCCAGCATTTT. Full variable domain (outside the CDR3, taken from reference TRBV28 and TRBJ1-5): DVKVTQSSRYLVKRTGEKVFLECVQDMDHENMFWYRQDPGLGLRLIYFSYDVKMKEKGDIPEGYSVSREKKERFSLILESASTNQTSMYLCASSMDRYQPQHFGDGTRLSIL.

V is TRBV27 and J is TRBJ2-1; 11 bases are a match to TRBD2. Germline V gives CDR1 MNHEY, CDR2 SMNVEV (reference sequence). The V and J ends lost 0 bases and 4 bases, in that order; junction bases with no gene match: 11. This CDR3 has 19 amino acids. CDR3 amino acids: CASSLSTGTSGAVYNEQFF. CDR3 sequence (DNA): TGTGCCAGCAGTTTATCTACGGGGACTAGCGGAGCTGTTTACAATGAGCAGTTCTTC.

This clone was picked up a small number of times. The chain is built from TRBV9 and TRBJ2-3; weak D call: TRBD2 (5 bases). V lost 0 bases and J 1 base, leaving 15 bases between the germline ends. The CDR3 loop spans 17 amino acids. From germline, CDR1 is SGDLS and CDR2 YYNGEE. CDR3 loop: CASSVGAPGRGTDTQYF. The CDR3 nucleotides are TGTGCCAGCAGCGTAGGGGCCCCGGGGAGAGGCACAGATACGCAGTATTTT.

This clone was observed a handful of times. The chain recombines TRBV5-1 with TRBJ2-1; possible D gene TRBD1, 5 bases. With 1 base removed from V and 8 bases from J, the gap between germline ends came to 16 bases. Germline values: CDR1 SGHRS, CDR2 YFSETQ. The CDR3 has 15 residues. CDR3 sequence (DNA): TGCGCCAGCAGCTTGAGCCAGGGCGCAATTGATGAGCAGTTCTTC. Protein sequence: CASSLSQGAIDEQFF.

The chain combines TRBV7-9 with TRBJ1-2; D remains unclear. CDR3 length equals 14 residues. Germline CDR1 reads SEHNR; CDR2 reads FQNEAQ (reference sequence). V was cut by 0 bases and J by 5 bases, with 10 bases left in between. The CDR3 DNA sequence: TGTGCCAGCAGCTTAGCGCCTGGGAGTTATGGCTACACCTTC. It yields the protein CASSLAPGSYGYTF. Drawing the rest from reference TRBV7-9 and TRBJ1-2, the complete variable domain is DTGVSQNPRHKITKRGQNVTFRCDPISEHNRLYWYRQTLGQGPEFLTYFQNEAQLEKSRLLSDRFSAERPKGSFSTLEIQRTEQGDSAMYLCASSLAPGSYGYTFGSGTRLTVV.

The chain combines TRBV11-2 with TRBJ2-2; D may correspond to TRBD1 or TRBD2 (6 bases each). V lost 0 bases to trimming and J lost 6 bases, with 11 bases between them. Germline CDR1 is SGHAT and CDR2 is FQNNGV. The CDR3 contains 15 residues. The CDR3 spells CASSLDGGPPGELFF. CDR3 nucleotides: TGTGCCAGCAGCTTAGATGGGGGGCCACCCGGGGAGCTGTTTTTT.

This clone was picked up one time. The genes are TRBV14 and TRBJ2-4, with D perhaps matching TRBD1 (6 bases). The CDR3 sequence is 17 residues long. Trimming shortened V by 2 bases and J by 1 base, and 15 bases separated the two germline ends. The V gene's germline CDR1 is SGHDN and CDR2 FVKESK. Written as DNA, the CDR3 is TGTGCCAGCAGCCAACCGAGGGGCCAGGGGGCCAAAAACATTCAGTACTTC. Translation: CASSQPRGQGAKNIQYF.

This clone showed up just once. The sample has other DNA sequences that encode this CDR3 too. The V and J genes are TRBV3-1 (or the pseudogene TRBV3-2) and TRBJ1-1; the D gene is possibly TRBD1 (6 bases). This CDR3 has 14 amino acids. In germline, CDR1 is LGHDT, CDR2 YNNKEL (reference sequence). Trimming removed 1 base from V and 1 base from J, with 7 bases in between. The CDR3 nucleotides are TGTGCCAGCAGCCAAGTCAGGGGGAACACTGAAGCTTTCTTT. It yields the protein CASSQVRGNTEAFF.

This clone has a handful of counts. The CDR3 DNA sequence: TGCGCCAGCAGCCAAGGAAGCGGGGGGCAAGAGACCCAGTACTTC. It translates to CASSQGSGGQETQYF. V and J are TRBV4-1 and TRBJ2-5; 9 positions match TRBD2. Per the germline V gene, CDR1 is MGHRA and CDR2 is YSYEKL. The CDR3 extends over 15 amino acids. V lost 1 base and J lost 2; bases outside the gene matches: 2.

This chain connects TRBV12-3 or TRBV12-4 to TRBJ2-7; D uncertain. V gave up 5 bases and J gave up 2 bases, with 10 bases separating them. The CDR3 is made up of 13 amino acids. The CDR3 region has the DNA TGTGCCAGCAGTCTCGAAATCCCCTACGAGCAGTACTTC. Its translation: CASSLEIPYEQYF.

The chain combines TRBV3-1 (or the pseudogene TRBV3-2) with TRBJ2-5; D is possibly TRBD2 (6 bases). Germline V gene sequence: CDR1 LGHDT, CDR2 YNNKEL (reference sequence). This CDR3 comprises 12 residues. The V end lost 4 bases, the J end lost 5 bases, and 8 bases lay between the germline ends. The CDR3 sequence: CASSPRGETQYF. CDR3 bases: TGTGCCAGCAGCCCCCGGGGGGAGACCCAGTACTTC.

The chain carries TRBV5-1 and TRBJ1-4; the match to TRBD1 covers 8 bases. Germline V CDR1 and CDR2: SGHRS, YFSETQ. The junction had 5 bases not matched to a gene; V was cut back by 3 bases and J by 7 bases. This CDR3 spans 14 amino acids. The CDR3 nucleotides read TGCGCCAGCAGCTCAGGGGGCGCGGGTGAAAAACTGTTTTTT. As protein: CASSSGGAGEKLFF. The full variable domain, in which reference TRBV5-1 and TRBJ1-4 provide the parts outside the CDR3, is KAGVTQTPRYLIKTRGQQVTLSCSPISGHRSVSWYQQTPGQGLQFLFEYFSETQRNKGNFPGRFSGRQFSNSRSEMNVSTLELGDSALYLCASSSGGAGEKLFFGSGTQLSVL.

V gene TRBV9 combines with J gene TRBJ2-5; no clear D gene. The CDR3 runs 15 residues. Trimming took 4 bases from V and 5 from J, leaving 18 bases between them. The germline V gene encodes CDR1 SGDLS and CDR2 YYNGEE. Here the CDR3 DNA reads TGTGCCAGCAGCTCCCGGGCAGGCGGATCGGAGACCCAGTACTTC. Encoded protein: CASSSRAGGSETQYF.

This chain joins TRBV27 and TRBJ2-2, with 9 bases identical to TRBD1. Looked up from germline, CDR1 is MNHEY and CDR2 is SMNVEV (reference sequence). V gave up 3 bases and J gave up 6 bases; unmatched junction bases: 5. This CDR3 contains 15 residues. Here the CDR3 reads CASSFWDREAGELFF. The CDR3, as DNA: TGTGCCAGCAGTTTTTGGGACAGGGAAGCCGGGGAGCTGTTTTTT.

The V call is TRBV28, the J call TRBJ2-7; either TRBD1 or TRBD2 may fit D (5 bases each). CDR3 length equals 15 residues. The germline gives CDR1 MDHEN, CDR2 SYDVKM. V shed 8 bases and J shed 3 bases, with 20 bases lying between them. This CDR3 reads CASLGPSDRNYEQYF. CDR3 nucleotides: TGTGCCAGCCTGGGACCTTCAGACAGAAACTACGAGCAGTACTTC.

V gene TRBV30 combines with J gene TRBJ1-4; 7 bases map to TRBD1. V was pared by 3 bases and J by 6 bases, with 7 bases of the junction left unmatched. Germline values: CDR1 GTSNPN, CDR2 SVGIG (reference sequence). This CDR3 has 14 amino acids. This CDR3 is CAWSPGTADEKLFF. The CDR3 nucleotides read TGTGCCTGGAGCCCCGGGACAGCTGATGAAAAACTGTTTTTT.

The V gene is TRBV6-6, the J gene TRBJ2-5, with D uncertain. Germline V gene sequence: CDR1 MNHNY, CDR2 SVGAGI (reference sequence). The CDR3 extends over 13 amino acids. V gave up 5 bases and J gave up 5 bases, with 12 bases separating them. DNA for the CDR3: TGTGCCAGCAGTCCCCCCGGACGGGAGACCCAGTACTTC. It specifies CASSPPGRETQYF.